This T cell receptor (beta chain) was sequenced for a study of CXCR3-negative and CXCR3-positive naive CD8 T cells. 5' RACE that incorporated UMI labels was used to prepare the TRB cDNA libraries. TCRdb re-called the 5' RACE reads; every CDR3 protein appears as one record, without DNA. This sample's table has approximately 59,000 distinct CDR3 sequences. Study-wide results and limits: Naive cells used TRBV-TRBJ genes in much the same way whether CXCR3-negative or CXCR3-positive; memory cells did not. Each naive subset displayed comparably high diversity, whereas memory CD8+ cells displayed much lower diversity. TRB CDR3 hydrophobicity was greater in CXCR3-positive naive cells than in CXCR3-negative naive cells.

On this clonotype: Its target is unknown.

The CDR3 sequence is 13 residues long. From germline, CDR1 is SQVTM and CDR2 ANQGSEA. The chain joins TRBV29-1 to TRBJ2-1; no DNA is available, so the TRBD2 call from TCRdb remains unchecked. Material for sequencing was naive CXCR3+ CD8+ T cells from blood. Regarding subset: CD45RO-CCR7+CD27+CD95- naive CD8+ T cells expressing CXCR3 (TNR3+). The clonotype comes from a human donor in good health. Some clones in this sample may be carry-over from other donors' samples. The CDR3 spells CSGGLAIYNEQFF.